The clone carrying this T cell receptor (beta chain) was detected only a few times. Its target is unknown. This entry comes from a study of T cells after yellow fever vaccination. Across the study: Libraries from low-cell-number fractions were prepared with the SMART-Seq v4 Ultra Low Input RNA kit. Study-wide results and limits: The CD4 and CD8 compartments had a small share of their clonotypes in common. Abundant clonotypes from the bulk population could have been carried over as contaminants into FACS-sorted repertoires.

Unmatched junction bases numbered 6, after V lost 5 bases and J lost 7 bases. Looked up from germline, CDR1 is SEHNR and CDR2 is FQNEAQ (reference sequence). The CDR3 has 14 amino acids. TCRdb redid the calling of the 5' RACE reads with MiXCR, one entry per CDR3 protein. The sample holds hundreds of thousands of distinct CDR3 sequences; 13% are singletons and the top ten take over 12%. Sequenced material: PBMCs, taken on the day of the yellow fever booster vaccination. The chain is built from TRBV7-9 and TRBJ2-5; 11 positions match TRBD2. The clonotype comes from a young man who received the YFV17D yellow fever vaccine. CDR3 sequence (DNA): TGTGCCAGCAGCCCATCCGGGACTAGCGGGACCCAGTACTTC. Translated: CASSPSGTSGTQYF.